This T cell receptor beta chain was profiled in a study of T cells in localized non-small cell lung cancer. Clones were sequenced by immunoSEQ multiplex PCR, and TCRdb holds only the in-frame ones, with some missing. The table includes about 25,000 clones, 92% detected once. CDR1 and CDR2 (germline): SGHTA, FQGNSA. Trimming cost V 2 bases and J 4 bases, with 5 bases left between them. The CDR3 runs to 12 residues. This chain joins TRBV7-2 and TRBJ1-2; no firm D call. The source material was peripheral blood, sampled before any cancer treatment. The receptor comes from a woman aged 35-75 years with stage I lung adenocarcinoma. CDR3 nucleotide sequence: TGTGCCAGCAGCTTACGCAGCTATGGCTACACCTTC. This encodes CASSLRSYGYTF.